This T cell receptor beta chain was profiled in a study of cytomegalovirus exposure and HLA in healthy donors. It was with 60 Vbeta and 13 Jbeta primers that the PCR ran. This table comes from immunoSEQ multiplex PCR, and its TCRdb copy is limited to in-frame clones, with some not included. The sample shows 130,000 to 150,000 clones, 75% to 80% of them seen only once. Germline assignment: CDR1 MDHEN and CDR2 SYDVKM. V lost 6 bases, J lost 5 bases, and 14 bases lay in between. The CDR3 consists of 13 residues. The receptor was derived from a woman aged 50 to 60 in good health and CMV-seronegative. The chain has TRBV28 and TRBJ2-7, with D possibly matching TRBD2 (5 bases). Sequences were obtained from PBMCs. CDR3 bases: TGTGCCAGCAGGCCGTCGGGGATCGACGAGCAGTACTTC. Its translation is CASRPSGIDEQYF.